Listed below are T cell receptor beta chains from one sample, sequenced in a study of control samples from healthy donors and cancer patients. Assay: immunoSEQ multiplex PCR; the TCRdb copy retains only in-frame clones and omits some. The profile covers about 51,000 clones, with over 70% appearing a single time and roughly a tenth taken by the ten largest. The sequenced sample consisted of blood. The origin of the receptors is a man aged 70 or older in good health. Both conserved end residues are part of each CDR3. Each record gives: clone size, V gene, D gene, J gene, CDR3 protein, CDR3 DNA. D genes are given only for firm matches. Clone size is given for some rows only: seen once, a few or many times, or a class if the clone is expanded.

size: NA; V: TRBV6-5; D: NA; J: TRBJ1-1; CDR3: CASTKGGGNTEAFF; DNA: TGTGCCAGCACGAAGGGAGGGGGGAACACTGAAGCTTTCTTT
size: once; V: TRBV7-9; D: TRBD1; J: TRBJ1-2; CDR3: CASSTGGYGYGYTF; DNA: TGTGCCAGCAGCACAGGGGGGTACGGCTATGGCTACACCTTC
size: NA; V: TRBV29-1; D: TRBD1; J: TRBJ1-2; CDR3: CSVEKMGQVYYGYTF; DNA: TGCAGCGTTGAAAAGATGGGACAGGTATATTATGGCTACACCTTC
size: once; V: TRBV20-1; D: NA; J: TRBJ2-1; CDR3: CSARARAEQFF; DNA: TGCAGTGCTAGAGCGCGTGCTGAGCAGTTCTTC
size: NA; V: TRBV24-1; D: NA; J: TRBJ2-3; CDR3: CATSDFGYGVFQDTQYF; DNA: TGTGCCACCAGTGATTTCGGCTATGGGGTGTTTCAAGATACGCAGTATTTT
size: NA; V: TRBV18; D: NA; J: TRBJ2-5; CDR3: CASSPLETQYF; DNA: TGTGCCAGCTCACCTCTAGAGACCCAGTACTTC
size: NA; V: TRBV29-1; D: TRBD1; J: TRBJ2-5; CDR3: CSGHRGDDGTQYF; DNA: TGCAGTGGCCACAGGGGGGACGACGGGACCCAGTACTTC
size: NA; V: TRBV9; D: NA; J: TRBJ1-2; CDR3: CASKALGGAGFGYTF; DNA: TGTGCCAGCAAAGCCCTTGGGGGGGCCGGATTTGGCTACACCTTC
size: NA; V: TRBV5-4; D: TRBD1; J: TRBJ2-4; CDR3: CASSFQAGGNIQYF; DNA: TGTGCCAGCAGCTTCCAAGCAGGGGGAAACATTCAGTACTTC
size: NA; V: TRBV6-2/TRBV6-3; D: NA; J: TRBJ1-2; CDR3: CASSPREDGYTF; DNA: TGTGCCAGCAGCCCCAGGGAAGATGGCTACACCTTC
size: NA; V: TRBV28; D: NA; J: TRBJ1-4; CDR3: CASSSYNEKLFF; DNA: TGTGCCAGCAGTTCCTATAATGAAAAACTGTTTTTT
size: NA; V: TRBV6-6; D: TRBD1; J: TRBJ2-7; CDR3: CASSPRGPLGQSGIRDEQYF; DNA: TGTGCCAGCAGTCCAAGGGGCCCTCTGGGACAGTCGGGCATACGGGACGAGCAGTACTTC
size: once; V: TRBV15; D: NA; J: TRBJ2-7; CDR3: CATSSARGNEQYF; DNA: TGTGCCACCAGCAGTGCGAGAGGGAACGAGCAGTACTTC
size: once; V: TRBV5-4; D: TRBD2; J: TRBJ2-3; CDR3: CASSLAGGSTDTQYF; DNA: TGTGCCAGCAGCTTGGCGGGGGGGAGCACAGATACGCAGTATTTT
size: NA; V: TRBV11-3; D: NA; J: TRBJ1-3; CDR3: CASSLTGNTIYF; DNA: TGTGCCAGCAGCCTCACTGGAAACACCATATATTTT
size: NA; V: TRBV19; D: TRBD2; J: TRBJ2-2; CDR3: CASIGGSNTGELFF; DNA: TGTGCCAGTATCGGCGGGAGTAACACCGGGGAGCTGTTTTTT
size: NA; V: TRBV3-1/TRBV3-2; D: NA; J: TRBJ2-6; CDR3: CASSQEVGGALGANVLTF; DNA: TGTGCCAGCAGCCAAGAGGTGGGCGGCGCTCTGGGCGCCAACGTCCTGACTTTC
size: NA; V: TRBV30; D: NA; J: TRBJ1-3; CDR3: CASLWRTENSGNTIYF; DNA: TGTGCCTCCCTTTGGCGGACAGAGAACTCTGGAAACACCATATATTTT
size: NA; V: TRBV28; D: NA; J: TRBJ1-2; CDR3: CASNREGPNYGYTF; DNA: TGTGCCAGCAATCGAGAGGGGCCTAACTATGGCTACACCTTC
size: NA; V: TRBV5-1; D: NA; J: TRBJ1-2; CDR3: CASSTGGFEEVNYGYTF; DNA: TGCGCCAGCAGCACAGGAGGTTTCGAGGAAGTTAACTATGGCTACACCTTC
size: NA; V: TRBV19; D: NA; J: TRBJ2-1; CDR3: CASSSLVQNEQFF; DNA: TGTGCCAGTAGCTCCCTAGTTCAGAATGAGCAGTTCTTC
size: few; V: TRBV13; D: NA; J: TRBJ2-3; CDR3: CASSFGGSMTDTQYF; DNA: TGTGCCAGCAGCTTTGGAGGGTCTATGACAGATACGCAGTATTTT
size: once; V: TRBV3-1/TRBV3-2; D: NA; J: TRBJ2-5; CDR3: CASSLDLKGGQETQYF; DNA: TGTGCCAGCAGCCTCGATTTAAAAGGTGGGCAGGAGACCCAGTACTTC
size: once; V: TRBV13; D: TRBD2; J: TRBJ2-3; CDR3: CASSLLKTSERDKTPPDTQYF; DNA: TGTGCCAGCAGCCTACTGAAGACTAGCGAGAGAGATAAGACCCCCCCAGATACGCAGTATTTT
size: NA; V: TRBV11-3; D: TRBD2; J: TRBJ2-6; CDR3: CASSRTSGRITGANVLTF; DNA: TGTGCCAGCAGTAGAACTAGCGGGAGAATTACTGGGGCCAACGTCCTGACTTTC
size: NA; V: TRBV27; D: NA; J: TRBJ2-3; CDR3: CASAKGERADTQYF; DNA: TGTGCCAGCGCTAAGGGGGAACGAGCAGATACGCAGTATTTT
size: NA; V: TRBV5-1; D: TRBD1; J: TRBJ1-1; CDR3: CASSLSRGLNTEAFF; DNA: TGCGCCAGCAGCTTGTCCAGGGGGTTGAACACTGAAGCTTTCTTT
size: NA; V: TRBV15; D: NA; J: TRBJ1-5; CDR3: CATSREQDQPQHF; DNA: TGTGCCACCAGCAGAGAGCAAGATCAGCCCCAGCATTTT
size: NA; V: TRBV24-1; D: NA; J: TRBJ2-2; CDR3: CATSDMNRENTGELFF; DNA: TGTGCCACCAGTGATATGAACCGTGAGAACACCGGGGAGCTGTTTTTT
size: NA; V: TRBV20-1; D: NA; J: TRBJ1-2; CDR3: CSASVDNYGYTF; DNA: TGCAGTGCTAGTGTTGATAACTATGGCTACACCTTC
size: NA; V: TRBV28; D: TRBD1; J: TRBJ2-7; CDR3: CASSRDRGRGSYEQYF; DNA: TGTGCCAGCAGCCGGGACAGGGGAAGAGGCTCCTACGAGCAGTACTTC
size: NA; V: TRBV20-1; D: TRBD1; J: TRBJ1-1; CDR3: CSASRPQGTKAFF; DNA: TGCAGTGCTAGTCGCCCACAGGGGACCAAAGCTTTCTTT